A single sample is the source of the 18 T cell receptor beta chains below, sequenced in a study of human T cells and chemical hapten exposure. Noted time point: patch test 2, 6 weeks after DPC sensitization. Treatment given: therapeutic diphenylcyclopropenone sensitization with weekly scalp DPC. TCRdb redid the calling of the RACE reads with MiXCR, one entry per CDR3 protein. This sample yields approximately 75,000 distinct CDR3 sequences, of which about 8% are seen a single time; about 3% belongs to the top ten. This specimen was whole blood, taken in connection with sensitization to the hapten diphenylcyclopropenone (DPC). The receptor set was obtained from a woman aged 50 to 65 with alopecia areata. Some clones in this sample may be carry-over from other donors' samples.

The chain uses TRBV3-1 and TRBJ1-5; D is ambiguous. The CDR3 consists of 13 residues. Germline V gene sequence: CDR1 LGHDT, CDR2 YNNKEL (reference sequence). V was shortened by 1 base and J by 5 bases, with 6 bases between the two germline ends. The DNA for the CDR3 is TGTGCCAGCAGCCAAGTCGTGGATCAGCCCCAGCATTTT. Translated: CASSQVVDQPQHF.

This clonotype appeared many times. The chain is built from TRBV20-1 and TRBJ1-1; 7 nucleotides match TRBD1. V lost 3 bases and J lost 1; bases outside the gene matches: 8. This CDR3 contains 15 residues. The germline CDR1 and CDR2 sequences are DFQATT and SNEGSKA (reference sequence). The CDR3 DNA reads as TGCAGTGCTAGGCTAAAACAGGGGACGAACACTGAAGCTTTCTTT. The encoded protein is CSARLKQGTNTEAFF.

This chain joins TRBV2 and TRBJ1-1; 7 nucleotides agree with TRBD1. Germline CDR1 SNHLY, CDR2 FYNNEI. This CDR3 has 15 residues. The junction had 8 bases not matched to a gene; V was cut back by 3 bases and J by 4 bases. Written as DNA, the CDR3 is TGTGCCAGCAGTGACCCTACAGGGGCCGCCACTGAAGCTTTCTTT. Translating gives CASSDPTGAATEAFF.

This clonotype was counted between two and nine times. This chain connects TRBV3-1 to TRBJ2-3; D call uncertain. With 4 bases removed from V and 0 bases from J, the gap between germline ends came to 5 bases. The germline V gene encodes CDR1 LGHDT and CDR2 YNNKEL (reference sequence). The CDR3 loop spans 13 amino acids. The CDR3 sequence: CASSRTSTDTQYF. In nucleotides, the CDR3 is TGTGCCAGCAGCCGAACTAGCACAGATACGCAGTATTTT.

This clonotype has at least ten counts. This sequence joins TRBV11-2 and TRBJ2-3; 7 bases line up with TRBD2. This CDR3 contains 14 residues. V lost 0 bases, J lost 12 bases, and 9 bases stayed unmatched. CDR1 SGHAT and CDR2 FQNNGV come from the germline V gene. CDR3 amino acids: CASSLDPAGVSQYF. Written as DNA, the CDR3 is TGTGCCAGCAGCTTAGATCCTGCGGGAGTATCTCAGTATTTT.

This clonotype appeared a few times. The chain uses TRBV3-1 and TRBJ2-3; 9 positions match TRBD2. Losses at the gene ends were 1 base for V and 3 bases for J; bases not matched to a gene: 5. The CDR3 loop spans 16 amino acids. CDR1 and CDR2 from the germline V gene are LGHDT and YNNKEL (reference sequence). DNA for the CDR3: TGTGCCAGCAGCCAAGCCGGCGGGGGGGGGACAGATACGCAGTATTTT. This codes for CASSQAGGGGTDTQYF.

The chain uses TRBV13 and TRBJ2-6; D uncertain. Deletions cut 7 bases from V and 0 bases from J, with 13 bases between. The CDR3 runs to 16 residues. From germline, CDR1 is PRHDT and CDR2 FYEKMQ (reference sequence). The CDR3 DNA follows: TGTGCCAGCATCTTGGGCCCTCGCTCTGGGGCCAACGTCCTGACTTTC. This sequence encodes CASILGPRSGANVLTF.

The sample holds many counts of this clonotype. The CDR3 sequence is CASSRDRSYEQYF. The CDR3, as DNA: TGTGCCAGCAGTCGGGACAGGTCCTACGAGCAGTACTTC. The chain carries TRBV7-9 and TRBJ2-7; TRBD1 aligns across 8 bases. Per germline, CDR1 SEHNR and CDR2 FQNEAQ (reference sequence). The CDR3 totals 13 residues. With V trimmed by 6 bases and J by 1 base, 2 bases remained unmatched.

This clonotype has a count of ten or more. The V gene is TRBV5-1, the J gene TRBJ2-2; D gene uncertain. The CDR3 covers 13 residues. With 2 bases removed from V and 3 bases from J, the gap between germline ends came to 5 bases. CDR1 is SGHRS and CDR2 is YFSETQ in the germline V gene. The CDR3 DNA follows: TGCGCCAGCAGCTTAGGCGACACCGGGGAGCTGTTTTTT. This gives the protein CASSLGDTGELFF.

The sample holds a few counts of this clonotype. This rearrangement joins TRBV6-2 or TRBV6-3 to TRBJ2-1, with D uncertain. Germline CDR1 is MNHEY and CDR2 is SVGEGT. Trimming stripped 2 bases from V and 5 bases from J, with 16 bases between. This CDR3 spans 16 amino acids. The CDR3: CASSYLAGTYDNEQFF. The CDR3 DNA sequence: TGTGCCAGCAGTTACCTCGCAGGTACCTACGACAATGAGCAGTTCTTC.

This clonotype was observed at least ten times. This chain joins TRBV5-1 and TRBJ2-3; D is undetermined. V was trimmed by 4 bases and J by 0 bases, leaving 9 bases between them. The germline V gene has CDR1 SGHRS and CDR2 YFSETQ. The CDR3 has 14 amino acids. In DNA, the CDR3 is TGCGCCAGCAGCGCACGCACTAGCACAGATACGCAGTATTTT. This codes for CASSARTSTDTQYF. Full variable domain (missing parts from reference TRBV5-1 and TRBJ2-3): KAGVTQTPRYLIKTRGQQVTLSCSPISGHRSVSWYQQTPGQGLQFLFEYFSETQRNKGNFPGRFSGRQFSNSRSEMNVSTLELGDSALYLCASSARTSTDTQYFGPGTRLTVL.

This clonotype was detected only a few times. J is TRBJ1-2 and V is TRBV12-3 or TRBV12-4; 8 nucleotides match TRBD1. J was trimmed by 8 bases and V by 5 bases; bases with no gene match: 10. The CDR3 is 14 residues long. The DNA of the CDR3 is TGTGCCAGCAGTGCCCATGACAGGGGTAGCGGCTACACCTTC. It is translated as CASSAHDRGSGYTF.

This clonotype was found a few times. The chain combines TRBV7-9 with TRBJ2-3; the match to TRBD2 covers 7 bases. J was trimmed by 0 bases and V by 3 bases; bases with no gene match: 12. Germline lookup yields CDR1 SEHNR and CDR2 FQNEAQ (reference sequence). The CDR3 runs to 18 residues. CDR3 residues: CASSFGGSANPSTDTQYF. The CDR3 DNA reads TGTGCCAGCAGCTTCGGCGGGAGTGCCAACCCGAGCACAGATACGCAGTATTTT.

There are a few counts of this clonotype. This chain uses TRBV16 with TRBJ1-1, with no clear D. The length of the CDR3 is 11 residues. Germline V gene lookup returns CDR1 KGHSY and CDR2 FQNENV. V lost 2 bases to trimming and J lost 6 bases, with 4 bases between them. The CDR3 protein is CASSQGPEAFF. The CDR3 DNA reads as TGTGCCAGCAGCCAAGGGCCTGAAGCTTTCTTT.

The V gene is TRBV12-3 or TRBV12-4, the J gene TRBJ2-1, with TRBD1 matching over 11 bases. The CDR3 consists of 12 residues. V shed 8 bases, J shed 7 bases, and the junction held 1 base outside the gene matches. CDR3 amino acids: CASGDRGNEQFF. CDR3 bases: TGTGCCAGCGGGGACAGGGGGAATGAGCAGTTCTTC.

This clonotype was observed many times. This chain uses TRBV12-3 or TRBV12-4 with TRBJ1-5; D not resolved. Trimming pared 6 bases from V and 0 bases from J, leaving 6 bases between. The CDR3 runs to 13 residues. The CDR3 loop is CASSLGSNQPQHF. In nucleotides, the CDR3 is TGTGCCAGCAGCTTGGGTAGCAATCAGCCCCAGCATTTT.

V is TRBV29-1 and J is TRBJ1-1; D gene uncertain. The CDR3 spans 12 residues. Trimming cost V 4 bases and J 4 bases, with 10 bases left between them. CDR1 is SQVTM and CDR2 is ANQGSEA in the germline V gene. In nucleotides, the CDR3 is TGCAGCGTTGGATCCGGGATCACTGAAGCTTTCTTT. This translates into CSVGSGITEAFF.

The table lists this clonotype with many counts. The chain uses TRBV6-2 or TRBV6-3 and TRBJ2-3; TRBD2 agrees at 7 bases. The V segment lost 5 bases and the J segment 4 bases; nucleotides outside the gene matches: 3. Germline CDR1 is MNHEY and CDR2 is SVGEGT. The CDR3 is 13 residues long. The CDR3 DNA reads TGTGCCAGCAGTAGGGCGGGAGCAGATACGCAGTATTTT. This sequence encodes CASSRAGADTQYF.